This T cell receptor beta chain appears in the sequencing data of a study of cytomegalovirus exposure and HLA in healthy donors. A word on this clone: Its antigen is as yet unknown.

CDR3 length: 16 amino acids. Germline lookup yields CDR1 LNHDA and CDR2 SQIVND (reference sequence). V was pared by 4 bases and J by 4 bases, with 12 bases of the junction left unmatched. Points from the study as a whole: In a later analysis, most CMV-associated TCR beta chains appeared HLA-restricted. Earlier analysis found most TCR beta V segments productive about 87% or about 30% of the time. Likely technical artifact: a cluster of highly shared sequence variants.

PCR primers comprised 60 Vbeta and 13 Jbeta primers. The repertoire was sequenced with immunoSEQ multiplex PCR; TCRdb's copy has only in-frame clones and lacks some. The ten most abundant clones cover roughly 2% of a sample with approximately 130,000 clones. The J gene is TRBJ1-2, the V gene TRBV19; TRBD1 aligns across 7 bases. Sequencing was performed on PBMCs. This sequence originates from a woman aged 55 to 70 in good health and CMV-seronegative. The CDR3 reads CASSTDRARAPYGYTF. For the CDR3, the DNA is TGTGCCAGTAGTACCGACAGGGCCAGGGCCCCCTATGGCTACACCTTC. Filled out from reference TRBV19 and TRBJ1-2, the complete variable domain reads DGGITQSPKYLFRKEGQNVTLSCEQNLNHDAMYWYRQDPGQGLRLIYYSQIVNDFQKGDIAEGYSVSREKKESFPLTVTSAQKNPTAFYLCASSTDRARAPYGYTFGSGTRLTVV.